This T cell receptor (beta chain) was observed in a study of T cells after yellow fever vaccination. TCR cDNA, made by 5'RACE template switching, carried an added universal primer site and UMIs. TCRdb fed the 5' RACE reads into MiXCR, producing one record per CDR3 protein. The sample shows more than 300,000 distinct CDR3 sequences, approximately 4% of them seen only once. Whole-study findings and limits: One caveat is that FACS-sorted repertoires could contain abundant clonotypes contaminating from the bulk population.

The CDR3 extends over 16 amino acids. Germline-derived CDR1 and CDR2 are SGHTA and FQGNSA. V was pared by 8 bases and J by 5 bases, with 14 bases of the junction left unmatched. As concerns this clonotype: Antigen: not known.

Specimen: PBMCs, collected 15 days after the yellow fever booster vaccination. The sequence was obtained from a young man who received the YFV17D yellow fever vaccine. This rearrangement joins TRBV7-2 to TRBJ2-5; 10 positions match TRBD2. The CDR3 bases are TGTGCCAGCCGACCCAACAGCGGGGGGGCCGGTGAGACCCAGTACTTC. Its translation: CASRPNSGGAGETQYF.